This T cell receptor beta chain was obtained from a study of T cell responses to AZD1222 COVID-19 vaccine. Study observations and caveats: Elevations in Spike-specific TCR breadth and depth followed administration of two AZD1222 doses. Clonal diversity may have been underestimated, and the donors were mostly white British, with more females than males. The CD4 TCRs associated with vaccination extended across spike and predominated at 160-218 and 743-854.

Method: immunoSEQ multiplex PCR; TCRdb's copy keeps in-frame clones and lacks some. This repertoire shows 85,000 to 110,000 clones, 91% found once; its top ten account for 45%. Of note for this clone: Its cognate antigen is unknown.

Material: peripheral blood, obtained on day 0 of AZD1222 vaccination. This sequence was found in an adult in good health.

CDR3 sequence reads: CASSIGTGNQPQHF. DNA for the CDR3: TGTGCCAGTAGTATCGGGACAGGGAATCAGCCCCAGCATTTT. V gene TRBV19 combines with J gene TRBJ1-5; 9 bases fit TRBD1. V lost 3 bases and J lost 4; bases outside the gene matches: 1. Germline V gene data show CDR1 as LNHDA and CDR2 as SQIVND (reference sequence). The CDR3 sequence is 14 residues long.